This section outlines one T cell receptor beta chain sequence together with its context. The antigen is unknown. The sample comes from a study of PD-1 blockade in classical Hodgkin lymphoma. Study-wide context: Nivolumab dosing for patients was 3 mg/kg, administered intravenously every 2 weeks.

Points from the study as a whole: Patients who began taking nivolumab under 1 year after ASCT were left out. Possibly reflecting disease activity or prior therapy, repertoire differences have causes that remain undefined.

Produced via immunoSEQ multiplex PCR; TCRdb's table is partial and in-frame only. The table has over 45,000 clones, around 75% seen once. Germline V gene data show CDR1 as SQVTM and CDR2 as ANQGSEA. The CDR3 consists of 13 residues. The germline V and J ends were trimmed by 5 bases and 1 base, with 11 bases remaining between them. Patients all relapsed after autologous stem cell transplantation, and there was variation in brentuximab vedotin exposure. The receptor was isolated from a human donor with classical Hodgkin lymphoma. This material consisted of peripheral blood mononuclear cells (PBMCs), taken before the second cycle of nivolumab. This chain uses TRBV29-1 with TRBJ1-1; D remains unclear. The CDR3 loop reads CSVLPPPNTEAFF. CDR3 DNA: TGCAGCGTTCTCCCACCGCCGAACACTGAAGCTTTCTTT.